These 2 T cell receptor beta chains were all obtained from the same sample, sequenced in a study of T cells in pancreatic ductal adenocarcinoma. Selected pancreatic ductal adenocarcinoma patients had undergone surgery without neoadjuvant therapy. This table comes from immunoSEQ multiplex PCR, and its TCRdb copy is limited to in-frame clones, with some not included. Of roughly 100,000 clones in the sample, about 95% were seen once. The material sequenced was PBMCs. These receptors were taken from a human donor with pancreatic ductal adenocarcinoma.

The CDR3: CASSWSGGYNEQFF. The CDR3 nucleotides are TGTGCCAGCAGTTGGTCGGGAGGGTACAATGAGCAGTTCTTC. The V gene is TRBV2, the J gene TRBJ2-1; TRBD2 matches at 8 bases. The V segment lost 5 bases and the J segment 4 bases; nucleotides outside the gene matches: 4. The CDR3 spans 14 residues. Germline V lookup: CDR1 SNHLY, CDR2 FYNNEI.

The chain has TRBV2 and TRBJ2-3, with 7 bases fitting TRBD2. With V trimmed by 6 bases and J by 2 bases, 11 bases remained unmatched. Per the germline V gene, CDR1 is SNHLY and CDR2 is FYNNEI. This CDR3 spans 16 amino acids. The CDR3 DNA is TGTGCCAGCAGCCAACAGCGGGGACTGCCCACAGATACGCAGTATTTT. Translated: CASSQQRGLPTDTQYF.